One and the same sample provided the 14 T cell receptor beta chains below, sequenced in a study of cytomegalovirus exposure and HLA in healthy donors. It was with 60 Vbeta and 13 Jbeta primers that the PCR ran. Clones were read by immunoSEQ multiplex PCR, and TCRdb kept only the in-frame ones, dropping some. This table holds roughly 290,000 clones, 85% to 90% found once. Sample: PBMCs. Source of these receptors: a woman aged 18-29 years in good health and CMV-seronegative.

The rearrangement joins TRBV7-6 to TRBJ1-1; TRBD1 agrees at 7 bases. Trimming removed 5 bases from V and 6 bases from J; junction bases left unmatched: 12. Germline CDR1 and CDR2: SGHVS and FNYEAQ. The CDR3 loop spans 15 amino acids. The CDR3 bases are TGTGCCAGCAGCCCTCGGGACAGTCCTGAACCTGAAGCTTTCTTT. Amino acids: CASSPRDSPEPEAFF.

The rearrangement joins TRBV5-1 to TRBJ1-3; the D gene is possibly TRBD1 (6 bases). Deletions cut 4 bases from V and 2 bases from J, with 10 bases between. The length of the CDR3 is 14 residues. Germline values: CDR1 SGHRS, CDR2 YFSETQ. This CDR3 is CASSLGGAGNTIYF. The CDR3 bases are TGCGCCAGCAGCCTAGGGGGGGCTGGAAACACCATATATTTT.

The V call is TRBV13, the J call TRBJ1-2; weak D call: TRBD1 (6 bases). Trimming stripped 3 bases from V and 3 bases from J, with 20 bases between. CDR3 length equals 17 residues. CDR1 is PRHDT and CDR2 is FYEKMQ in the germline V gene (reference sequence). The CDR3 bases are TGTGCCAGCAGCTTCACGGGGGGCAGGGGCGCCTACTATGGCTACACCTTC. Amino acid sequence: CASSFTGGRGAYYGYTF.

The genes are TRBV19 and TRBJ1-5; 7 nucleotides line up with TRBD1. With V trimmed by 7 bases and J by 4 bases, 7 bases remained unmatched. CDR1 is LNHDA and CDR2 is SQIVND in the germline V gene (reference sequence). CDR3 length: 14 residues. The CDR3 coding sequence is TGTGCCAGTACCTCGGGGGACAGAAATCAGCCCCAGCATTTT. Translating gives CASTSGDRNQPQHF.

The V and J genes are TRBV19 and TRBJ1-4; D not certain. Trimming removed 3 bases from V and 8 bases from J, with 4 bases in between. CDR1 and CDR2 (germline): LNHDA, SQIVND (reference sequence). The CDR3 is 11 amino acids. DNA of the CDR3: TGTGCCAGTAGTATCTTAGAAAAACTGTTTTTT. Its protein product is CASSILEKLFF.

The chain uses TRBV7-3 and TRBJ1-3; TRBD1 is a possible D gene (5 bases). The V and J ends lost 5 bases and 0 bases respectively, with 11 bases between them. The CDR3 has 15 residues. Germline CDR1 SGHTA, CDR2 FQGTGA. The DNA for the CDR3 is TGTGCCAGCAGCCCAGACAGAGACTCTGGAAACACCATATATTTT. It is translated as CASSPDRDSGNTIYF.

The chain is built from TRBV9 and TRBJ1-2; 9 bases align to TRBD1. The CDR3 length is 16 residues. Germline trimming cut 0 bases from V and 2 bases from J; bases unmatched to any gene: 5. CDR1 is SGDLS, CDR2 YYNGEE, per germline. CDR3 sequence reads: CASSVARTGVNYGYTF. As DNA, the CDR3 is TGTGCCAGCAGCGTAGCAAGGACAGGGGTCAACTATGGCTACACCTTC.

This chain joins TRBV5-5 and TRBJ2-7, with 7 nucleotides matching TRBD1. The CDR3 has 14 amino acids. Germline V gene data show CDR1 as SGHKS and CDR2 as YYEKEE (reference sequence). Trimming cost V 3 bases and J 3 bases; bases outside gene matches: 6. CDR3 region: CASSWKGADYEQYF. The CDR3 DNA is TGTGCCAGCAGCTGGAAGGGGGCGGACTACGAGCAGTACTTC.

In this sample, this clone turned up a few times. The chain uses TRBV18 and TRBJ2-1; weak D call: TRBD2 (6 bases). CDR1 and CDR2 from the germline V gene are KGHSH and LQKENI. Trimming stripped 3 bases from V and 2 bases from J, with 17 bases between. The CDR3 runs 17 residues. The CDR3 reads CASSPARGFRAYNEQFF. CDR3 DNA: TGTGCCAGCTCACCCGCGCGGGGATTCAGGGCCTACAATGAGCAGTTCTTC.

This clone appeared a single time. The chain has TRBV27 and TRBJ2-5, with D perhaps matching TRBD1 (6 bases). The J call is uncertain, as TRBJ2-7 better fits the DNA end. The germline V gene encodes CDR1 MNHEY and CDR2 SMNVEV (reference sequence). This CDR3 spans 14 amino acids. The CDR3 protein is CASSFYKGAYEQYF. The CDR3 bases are TGTGCCAGCAGTTTCTATAAGGGGGCCTACGAGCAGTACTTC.

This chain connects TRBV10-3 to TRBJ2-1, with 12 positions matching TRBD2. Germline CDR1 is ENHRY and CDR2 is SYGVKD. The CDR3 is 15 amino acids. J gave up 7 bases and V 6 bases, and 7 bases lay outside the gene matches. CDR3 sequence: CAISPTSGGNNEQFF. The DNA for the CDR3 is TGTGCCATCAGCCCTACTAGCGGGGGGAATAATGAGCAGTTCTTC.

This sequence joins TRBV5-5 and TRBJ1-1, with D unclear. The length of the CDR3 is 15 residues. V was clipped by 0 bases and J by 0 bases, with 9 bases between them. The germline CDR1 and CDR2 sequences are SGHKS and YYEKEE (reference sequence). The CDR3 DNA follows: TGTGCCAGCAGCTTGGCCCCAAACTTGAACACTGAAGCTTTCTTT. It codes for CASSLAPNLNTEAFF.

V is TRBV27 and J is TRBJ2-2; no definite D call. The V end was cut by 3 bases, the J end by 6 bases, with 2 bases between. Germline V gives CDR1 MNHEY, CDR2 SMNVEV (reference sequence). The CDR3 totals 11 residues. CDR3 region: CASSFSGELFF. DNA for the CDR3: TGTGCCAGCAGTTTCTCCGGGGAGCTGTTTTTT.

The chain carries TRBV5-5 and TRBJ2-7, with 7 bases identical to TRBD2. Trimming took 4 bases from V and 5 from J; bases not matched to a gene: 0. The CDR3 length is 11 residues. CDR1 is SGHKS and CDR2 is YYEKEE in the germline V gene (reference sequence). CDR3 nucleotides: TGTGCCAGCAGCGGGGGGGACGAGCAGTACTTC. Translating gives CASSGGDEQYF.